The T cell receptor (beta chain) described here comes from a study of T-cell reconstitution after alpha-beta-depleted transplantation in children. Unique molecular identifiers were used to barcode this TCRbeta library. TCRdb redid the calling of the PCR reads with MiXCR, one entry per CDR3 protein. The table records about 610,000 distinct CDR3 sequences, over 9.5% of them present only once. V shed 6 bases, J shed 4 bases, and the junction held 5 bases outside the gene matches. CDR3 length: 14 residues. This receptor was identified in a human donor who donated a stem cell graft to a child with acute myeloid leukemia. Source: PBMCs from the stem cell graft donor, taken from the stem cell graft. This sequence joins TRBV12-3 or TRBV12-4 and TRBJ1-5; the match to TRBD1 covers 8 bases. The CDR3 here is CASRVTGGNQPQHF. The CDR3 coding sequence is TGTGCCAGCAGGGTTACAGGGGGAAATCAGCCCCAGCATTTT.